The sequence of this TCR beta chain was determined in a study of T cell responses to AZD1222 COVID-19 vaccine. Study context: Samples with a second dose at about 4 or about 12 weeks were pooled together.

On this clone itself: The antigen is undetermined.

Findings and caveats of the study: Spike-specific TCR breadth rose after two AZD1222 doses, and depth rose as well. Unmutated variant regions reportedly attract nearly half of all spike-specific TCRs. Just a handful of AZD1222 recipients tested seropositive at baseline.

The method was immunoSEQ multiplex PCR; TCRdb's version includes in-frame clones alone and lacks a portion of them. The sample lists roughly 120,000 clones; around 87% were seen once. This CDR3 is 15 amino acids long. CDR1 MNHEY and CDR2 SVGAGI come from the germline V gene. The V end was cut by 6 bases, the J end by 4 bases, with 19 bases between. The chain combines TRBV6-5 with TRBJ2-7; perhaps TRBD1 as D (6 bases). This clonotype was sampled from an adult in good health. The material sequenced was peripheral blood, taken on day 0 of AZD1222 vaccination. CDR3 coding DNA: TGTGCCAGCAGGATATCGGACAGCACCTATTACGAGCAGTACTTC. Translation gives CASRISDSTYYEQYF.